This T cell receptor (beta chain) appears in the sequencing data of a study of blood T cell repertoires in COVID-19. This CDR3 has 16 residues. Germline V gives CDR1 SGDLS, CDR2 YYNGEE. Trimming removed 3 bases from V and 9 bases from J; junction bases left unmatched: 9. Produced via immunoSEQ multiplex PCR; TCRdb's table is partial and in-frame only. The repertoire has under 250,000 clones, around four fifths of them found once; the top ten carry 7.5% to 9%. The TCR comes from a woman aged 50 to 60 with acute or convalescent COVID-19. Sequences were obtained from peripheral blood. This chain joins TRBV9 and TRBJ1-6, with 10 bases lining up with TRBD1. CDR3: CASSANSGQGFSPLHF. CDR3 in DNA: TGTGCCAGCAGCGCTAATTCGGGACAGGGGTTTTCACCCCTCCACTTT. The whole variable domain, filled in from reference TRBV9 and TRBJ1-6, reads DSGVTQTPKHLITATGQRVTLRCSPRSGDLSVYWYQQSLDQGLQFLIQYYNGEERAKGNILERFSAQQFPDLHSELNLSSLELGDSALYFCASSANSGQGFSPLHFGNGTRLTVT.